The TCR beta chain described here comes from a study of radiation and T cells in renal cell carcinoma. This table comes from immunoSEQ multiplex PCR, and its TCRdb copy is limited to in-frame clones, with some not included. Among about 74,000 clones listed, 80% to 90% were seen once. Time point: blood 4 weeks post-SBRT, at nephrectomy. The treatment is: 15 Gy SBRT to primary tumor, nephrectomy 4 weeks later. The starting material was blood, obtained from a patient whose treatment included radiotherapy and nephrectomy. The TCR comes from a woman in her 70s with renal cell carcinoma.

In nucleotides, the CDR3 is TGTGCCAGCAGTATCCGGGGCACCGATGGCTACACCTTC. As protein: CASSIRGTDGYTF. J is TRBJ1-2 and V is TRBV6-6, with TRBD1 as a possible D gene (5 bases). With 5 bases removed from V and 6 bases from J, the gap between germline ends came to 13 bases. This CDR3 spans 13 amino acids. Germline assignment: CDR1 MNHNY and CDR2 SVGAGI (reference sequence).